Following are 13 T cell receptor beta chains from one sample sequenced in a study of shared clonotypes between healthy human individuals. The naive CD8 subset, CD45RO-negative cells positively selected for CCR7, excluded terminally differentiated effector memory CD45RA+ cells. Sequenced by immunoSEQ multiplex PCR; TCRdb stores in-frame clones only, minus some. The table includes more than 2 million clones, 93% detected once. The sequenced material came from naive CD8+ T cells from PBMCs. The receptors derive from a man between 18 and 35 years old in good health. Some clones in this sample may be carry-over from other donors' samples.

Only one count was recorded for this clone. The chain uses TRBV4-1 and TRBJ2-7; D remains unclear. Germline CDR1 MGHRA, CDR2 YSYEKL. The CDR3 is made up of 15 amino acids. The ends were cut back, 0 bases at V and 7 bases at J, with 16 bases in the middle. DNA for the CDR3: TGCGCCAGCAGCCAAGACACAACTTCCTCTCGGGAGCAGTACTTC. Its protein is CASSQDTTSSREQYF.

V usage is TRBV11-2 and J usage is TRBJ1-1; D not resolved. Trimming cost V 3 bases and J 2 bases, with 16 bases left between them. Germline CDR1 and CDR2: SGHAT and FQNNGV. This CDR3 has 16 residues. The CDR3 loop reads CASSFFRLRGNTEAFF. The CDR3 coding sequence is TGTGCCAGCAGCTTCTTCCGCCTGCGGGGTAACACTGAAGCTTTCTTT.

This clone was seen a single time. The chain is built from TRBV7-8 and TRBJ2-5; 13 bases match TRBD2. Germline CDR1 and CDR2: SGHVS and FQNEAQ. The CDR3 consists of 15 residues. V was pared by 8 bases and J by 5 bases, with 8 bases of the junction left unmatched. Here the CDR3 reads CASFRTSGRVETQYF. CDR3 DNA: TGTGCCAGCTTCCGGACTAGCGGGAGAGTGGAGACCCAGTACTTC.

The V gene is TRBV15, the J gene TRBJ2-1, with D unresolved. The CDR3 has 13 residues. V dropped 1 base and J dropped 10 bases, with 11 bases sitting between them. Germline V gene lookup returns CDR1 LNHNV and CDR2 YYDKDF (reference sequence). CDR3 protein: CATSRAVSSEQFF. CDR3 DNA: TGTGCCACCAGCAGAGCGGTCTCTTCGGAGCAGTTCTTC.

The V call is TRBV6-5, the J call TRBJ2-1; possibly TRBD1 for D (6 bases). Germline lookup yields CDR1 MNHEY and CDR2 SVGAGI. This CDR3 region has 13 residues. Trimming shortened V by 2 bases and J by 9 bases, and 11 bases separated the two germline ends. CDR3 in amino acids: CASSYNRDREQFF. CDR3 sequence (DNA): TGTGCCAGCAGTTACAACAGGGATCGTGAGCAGTTCTTC.

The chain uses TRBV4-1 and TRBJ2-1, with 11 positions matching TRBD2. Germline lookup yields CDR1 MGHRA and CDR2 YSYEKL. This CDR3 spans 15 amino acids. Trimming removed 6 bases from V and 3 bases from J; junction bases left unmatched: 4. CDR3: CASRGLAELYNEQFF. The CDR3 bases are TGCGCCAGCAGGGGACTAGCGGAACTCTACAATGAGCAGTTCTTC.

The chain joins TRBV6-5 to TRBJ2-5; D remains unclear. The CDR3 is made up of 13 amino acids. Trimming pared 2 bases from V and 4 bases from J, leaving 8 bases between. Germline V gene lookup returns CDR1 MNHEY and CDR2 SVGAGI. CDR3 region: CASSYRWGETQYF. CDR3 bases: TGTGCCAGCAGTTACCGATGGGGAGAGACCCAGTACTTC.

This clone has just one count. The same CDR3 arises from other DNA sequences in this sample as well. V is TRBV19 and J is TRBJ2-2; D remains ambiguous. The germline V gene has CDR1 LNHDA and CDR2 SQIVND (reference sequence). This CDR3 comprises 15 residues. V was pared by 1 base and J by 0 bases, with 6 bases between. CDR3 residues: CASSIGLANTGELFF. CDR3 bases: TGTGCCAGTAGTATAGGGCTAGCGAACACCGGGGAGCTGTTTTTT.

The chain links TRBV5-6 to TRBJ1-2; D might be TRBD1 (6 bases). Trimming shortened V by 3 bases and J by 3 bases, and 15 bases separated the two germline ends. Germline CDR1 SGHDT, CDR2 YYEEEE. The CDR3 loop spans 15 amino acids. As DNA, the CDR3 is TGTGCCAGCAGCTCCGGGGGCGGGACTTACTATGGCTACACCTTC. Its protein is CASSSGGGTYYGYTF.

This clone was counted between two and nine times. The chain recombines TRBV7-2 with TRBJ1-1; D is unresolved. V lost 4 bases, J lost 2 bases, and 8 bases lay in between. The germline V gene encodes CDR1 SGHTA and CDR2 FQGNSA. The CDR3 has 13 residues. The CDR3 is CASSYTFNTEAFF. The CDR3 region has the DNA TGTGCCAGCAGCTATACTTTCAACACTGAAGCTTTCTTT.

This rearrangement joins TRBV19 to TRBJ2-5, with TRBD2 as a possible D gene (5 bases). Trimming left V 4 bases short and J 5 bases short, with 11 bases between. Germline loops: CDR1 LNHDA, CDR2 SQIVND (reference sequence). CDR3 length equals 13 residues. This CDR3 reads CASSTGFGETQYF. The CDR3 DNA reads TGTGCCAGTAGTACGGGATTCGGGGAGACCCAGTACTTC.

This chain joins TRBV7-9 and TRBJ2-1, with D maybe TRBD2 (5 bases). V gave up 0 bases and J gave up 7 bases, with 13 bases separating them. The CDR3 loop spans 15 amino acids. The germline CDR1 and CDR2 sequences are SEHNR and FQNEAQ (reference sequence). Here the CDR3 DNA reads TGTGCCAGCAGCTTAGCGGTGACTACCGAGAATGAGCAGTTCTTC. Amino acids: CASSLAVTTENEQFF.

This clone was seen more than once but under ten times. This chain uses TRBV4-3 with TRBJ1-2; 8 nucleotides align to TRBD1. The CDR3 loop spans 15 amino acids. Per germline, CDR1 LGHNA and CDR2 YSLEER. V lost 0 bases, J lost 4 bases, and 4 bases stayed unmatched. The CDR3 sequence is CASSQETGQVYGYTF. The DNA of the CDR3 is TGCGCCAGCAGCCAAGAAACGGGACAGGTCTATGGCTACACCTTC.